This TCR beta chain stems from a study of T cell changes during pregnancy in multiple sclerosis. Profiling relied on immunoSEQ multiplex PCR, and the TCRdb table lists in-frame clones only, not all of them. Altogether around 36,000 clones are present, 90% to 95% being singletons, with the ten largest covering 1% to 1.5%. J lost 0 bases, V lost 0 bases, and 7 bases had no gene match. Germline V lookup: CDR1 SGDLS, CDR2 YYNGEE. This CDR3 region has 17 residues. The specimen was peripheral blood, collected before pregnancy. The clonotype was recovered from a female donor with multiple sclerosis, enrolled in a pregnancy study. This rearrangement joins TRBV9 to TRBJ2-3; 7 bases fit TRBD1. The CDR3 bases are TGTGCCAGCAGCGTAGGCCAGACAGGGCCTAGCACAGATACGCAGTATTTT. Translation gives CASSVGQTGPSTDTQYF.